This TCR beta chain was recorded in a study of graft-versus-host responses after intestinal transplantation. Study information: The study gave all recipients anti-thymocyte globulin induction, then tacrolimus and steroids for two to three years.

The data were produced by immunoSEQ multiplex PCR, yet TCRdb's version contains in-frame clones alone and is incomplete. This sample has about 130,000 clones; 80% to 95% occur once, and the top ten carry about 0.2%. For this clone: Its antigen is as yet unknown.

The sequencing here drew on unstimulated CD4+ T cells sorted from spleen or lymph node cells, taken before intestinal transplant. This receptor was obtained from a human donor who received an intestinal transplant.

Here the CDR3 reads CASILGGSTEAFF. CDR3 nucleotide sequence: TGTGCCAGCATTCTGGGGGGGAGCACTGAAGCTTTCTTT. The V and J genes are TRBV6-5 and TRBJ1-1, with D possibly being TRBD1 (5 bases). This CDR3 has 13 amino acids. V shed 7 bases and J shed 4 bases, with 13 bases lying between them. In germline, CDR1 is MNHEY, CDR2 SVGAGI.